This TCR beta chain was captured by sequencing in a study of cytomegalovirus exposure and HLA in healthy donors. Study at large: An analysis done earlier identified roughly 120 million unique TCR beta sequences from 200 million or so T cells.

The CDR3 spans 13 residues. V gave up 1 base and J gave up 2 bases, with 6 bases separating them. Germline V gives CDR1 SGHTA, CDR2 FQGNSA. The study's findings and limits: V- and J-gene trimming of TCR beta was linked (in a later analysis) to a missense DCLRE1C variant.

Vbeta (60) and Jbeta (13) primers were used in the PCR. Profiled with immunoSEQ multiplex PCR; TCRdb holds only in-frame clones, not every one. Recorded for this sample: tens of thousands of clones. About this clone: Its target is unknown.

This receptor was taken from a man aged 30 to 39 in good health and CMV-seronegative. Sequenced input: PBMCs. The gene calls are TRBV7-2 and TRBJ2-7; perhaps TRBD2 as D (5 bases). CDR3 DNA sequence: TGTGCCAGCAGCTTAGGGAGGACCTACGAGCAGTACTTC. Translation gives CASSLGRTYEQYF. Full variable domain (missing parts from reference TRBV7-2 and TRBJ2-7): GAGVSQSPSNKVTEKGKDVELRCDPISGHTALYWYRQSLGQGLEFLIYFQGNSAPDKSGLPSDRFSAERTGGSVSTLTIQRTQQEDSAVYLCASSLGRTYEQYFGPGTRLTVT.